By frequency in the sample, the clone carrying this TCR beta chain is medium-sized. This sample's time point: before trial treatment. Low-dose radiotherapy and low-dose cyclophosphamide, together with aspirin, ipilimumab and nivolumab, were given to donors. Germline V gene lookup returns CDR1 SGHTA and CDR2 FQGNSA. The CDR3 loop spans 15 amino acids. V was trimmed by 1 base and J by 3 bases, leaving 12 bases between them. The sample belongs to a study of low-dose radiotherapy and immunotherapy resistance in tumors. Study-level information: Fractions of 1 Gy went to Cohort 2 every two weeks, for 13 Gy over 26 weeks. The study gave patients oral aspirin 300 mg daily for four cycles from cycle 1 day 1.

TRAV and TRBV primers primed cDNA for both TCRalpha and TCRbeta. It was with a constant-region primer and a V-primer adapter that TCRs were amplified over approximately 20 PCR cycles. Via MiXCR, TCRdb re-called the reads, giving one row per CDR3 protein. Of tens of thousands of distinct CDR3 sequences in the sample, approximately 17% are singletons; the top ten hold around 6.1%. This TCR came from a male donor with prostate cancer. Specimen: PBMCs, collected before treatment. The chain joins TRBV7-2 to TRBJ2-5; D is possibly TRBD2 (6 bases). The CDR3 DNA sequence: TGTGCCAGCAGCTTAGGTGGACTACAAAAAGAGACCCAGTACTTC. Translating gives CASSLGGLQKETQYF. Using reference TRBV7-2 and TRBJ2-5 for the parts outside the CDR3, the full variable domain is GAGVSQSPSNKVTEKGKDVELRCDPISGHTALYWYRQSLGQGLEFLIYFQGNSAPDKSGLPSDRFSAERTGGSVSTLTIQRTQQEDSAVYLCASSLGGLQKETQYFGPGTRLLVL.